This is a list of T cell receptor beta chains from one sample in a study of blood T cell repertoires in COVID-19. Data came from immunoSEQ multiplex PCR; TCRdb stores just in-frame clones and leaves some out. This table has about 430,000 clones, roughly 84% appearing once. Sequencing was done on a sample of PBMCs or T cells enriched from blood (not recorded which). Receptors originate from a woman aged 18-35 years who had been exposed to COVID-19. Each CDR3 is given with its conserved first and last residue. Fields, in order: clone size, V gene, D gene, J gene, CDR3 protein, CDR3 DNA. D genes are given only for firm matches. Clone size is not always given. Where it is, it says once, few, many or a class for expanded clones.

clone size: .
V gene: TRBV18
D gene: .
J gene: TRBJ1-2
CDR3 protein: CASSYREASYGYTF
CDR3 DNA: TGTGCCAGCTCCTACCGCGAGGCTAGCTATGGCTACACCTTC

clone size: .
V gene: TRBV12-3/TRBV12-4
D gene: .
J gene: TRBJ2-3
CDR3 protein: CAGGSTDTQYF
CDR3 DNA: TGTGCCGGCGGTAGCACAGATACGCAGTATTTT

clone size: .
V gene: TRBV5-1
D gene: TRBD2
J gene: TRBJ2-3
CDR3 protein: CASSFAGVGDTQYF
CDR3 DNA: TGCGCCAGCAGCTTTGCGGGAGTGGGAGATACGCAGTATTTT

clone size: .
V gene: TRBV15
D gene: TRBD2
J gene: TRBJ2-7
CDR3 protein: CATSRAGGAPYEQYF
CDR3 DNA: TGTGCCACCAGCAGAGCCGGGGGGGCCCCCTACGAGCAGTACTTC

clone size: .
V gene: TRBV10-2
D gene: TRBD1
J gene: TRBJ1-5
CDR3 protein: CASSEFRQGASNQPQHF
CDR3 DNA: TGCGCCAGCAGCGAGTTTAGACAGGGGGCGAGCAATCAGCCCCAGCATTTT

clone size: once
V gene: TRBV2
D gene: .
J gene: TRBJ2-7
CDR3 protein: CASSEALTVRSYEQYF
CDR3 DNA: TGTGCCAGCAGTGAAGCGCTAACGGTTCGCTCCTACGAGCAGTACTTC

clone size: .
V gene: TRBV24-1
D gene: .
J gene: TRBJ2-7
CDR3 protein: CATSNWDTTKGQYF
CDR3 DNA: TGTGCCACCAGTAATTGGGACACGACGAAAGGGCAGTACTTC

clone size: .
V gene: TRBV28
D gene: .
J gene: TRBJ2-7
CDR3 protein: CASSLGLPGEQYF
CDR3 DNA: TGTGCCAGCAGTTTAGGACTCCCGGGGGAGCAGTACTTC

clone size: .
V gene: TRBV5-1
D gene: TRBD2
J gene: TRBJ2-7
CDR3 protein: CASSFAGDYEQYF
CDR3 DNA: TGCGCCAGCAGCTTCGCGGGAGACTACGAGCAGTACTTC

clone size: once
V gene: TRBV5-4
D gene: TRBD2
J gene: TRBJ2-5
CDR3 protein: CASNRGLAGEETQYF
CDR3 DNA: TGTGCCAGCAATAGGGGACTAGCGGGAGAAGAGACCCAGTACTTC